The 22 T cell receptor beta chains below all came from one sample that was sequenced in a study of T cell changes during pregnancy in multiple sclerosis. Produced via immunoSEQ multiplex PCR; TCRdb's table is partial and in-frame only. The sample consists of approximately 30,000 clones, roughly 89% of them appearing once. The sequenced sample was CD8+ T cells from peripheral blood mononuclear cells, obtained before pregnancy. The receptors were gathered from a female donor with multiple sclerosis, enrolled in a pregnancy study.

This clone has just one count. The chain uses TRBV11-2 and TRBJ2-7; D is possibly TRBD1 (5 bases). Trimming left V 2 bases short and J 0 bases short, with 8 bases between. Germline CDR1 and CDR2: SGHAT and FQNNGV. The CDR3 is 14 amino acids. The CDR3 DNA sequence: TGTGCCAGCAGCTTACAGGACACCTCCTACGAGCAGTACTTC. It codes for CASSLQDTSYEQYF.

The V gene is TRBV4-3, the J gene TRBJ2-6, with D possibly TRBD2 on 5 matching bases. Germline V lookup: CDR1 LGHNA, CDR2 YSLEER. Trimming pared 0 bases from V and 0 bases from J, leaving 6 bases between. The CDR3 runs to 16 residues. CDR3 amino acids: CASSQEAGSGANVLTF. The CDR3 DNA is TGCGCCAGCAGCCAAGAGGCGGGCTCTGGGGCCAACGTCCTGACTTTC.

The chain carries TRBV30 and TRBJ1-6; 7 nucleotides match TRBD1. Germline CDR1 GTSNPN, CDR2 SVGIG (reference sequence). The J segment lost 4 bases and the V segment lost 7 bases, leaving 4 bases of the junction unmatched. This CDR3 has 13 amino acids. This CDR3 reads CAFRDSYNSPLHF. The CDR3 DNA follows: TGTGCCTTCCGGGACAGTTATAATTCACCCCTCCACTTT.

This rearrangement joins TRBV27 to TRBJ2-3; 10 bases agree with TRBD2. CDR1 is MNHEY, CDR2 SMNVEV, per germline (reference sequence). CDR3 length: 18 residues. V trimming: 5 bases; J trimming: 5 bases; junction bases outside the gene matches: 16. Here the CDR3 reads CASSTSTGLAAWIDTQYF. CDR3 in DNA: TGTGCCAGCAGTACTTCCACCGGACTAGCGGCGTGGATAGATACGCAGTATTTT.

The rearrangement joins TRBV11-2 to TRBJ1-2; D is unresolved. V lost 2 bases, J lost 4 bases, and 8 bases lay in between. CDR1 SGHAT and CDR2 FQNNGV come from the germline V gene. CDR3 length: 13 residues. This CDR3 reads CASSLQEGYGYTF. CDR3 coding DNA: TGTGCCAGCAGCTTACAGGAGGGCTATGGCTACACCTTC.

J is TRBJ2-3 and V is TRBV7-9, with TRBD2 identical over 8 bases. J gave up 7 bases and V 4 bases, and 10 bases lay outside the gene matches. CDR3 size: 15 residues. Germline assignment: CDR1 SEHNR and CDR2 FQNEAQ (reference sequence). CDR3 loop: CASSSLGLALNTQYF. The CDR3 DNA reads as TGTGCCAGCAGCTCACTCGGACTAGCTCTAAATACGCAGTATTTT.

V and J are TRBV27 and TRBJ2-7; 9 bases agree with TRBD1. Germline loops: CDR1 MNHEY, CDR2 SMNVEV (reference sequence). The CDR3 has 12 amino acids. With 6 bases clipped from V and 6 bases from J, the junction kept 3 bases outside the gene matches. The CDR3 nucleotides are TGTGCCAGCAGAACAGGGGGCGGCGAGCAGTACTTC. Protein: CASRTGGGEQYF.

The genes are TRBV5-1 and TRBJ2-2; 10 bases match TRBD2. V shed 3 bases, J shed 6 bases, and the junction held 8 bases outside the gene matches. CDR1 is SGHRS, CDR2 YFSETQ, per germline. The CDR3 spans 16 residues. CDR3 sequence (DNA): TGCGCCAGCAGCTACGAGCGGGGGGGCCGAGCCGGGGAGCTGTTTTTT. It yields the protein CASSYERGGRAGELFF.

V and J are TRBV11-2 and TRBJ2-5; TRBD2 matches 9 bases. V lost 3 bases to trimming and J lost 4 bases; unmatched junction nucleotides: 3. The CDR3 is 14 amino acids. CDR1 and CDR2 (germline): SGHAT, FQNNGV. This CDR3 is CASSLGLALETQYF. The CDR3 DNA follows: TGTGCCAGCAGCTTGGGACTAGCTTTAGAGACCCAGTACTTC. The full variable domain, with the rest looked up from reference TRBV11-2 and TRBJ2-5, is EAGVAQSPRYKIIEKRQSVAFWCNPISGHATLYWYQQILGQGPKLLIQFQNNGVVDDSQLPKDRFSAERLKGVDSTLKIQPAKLEDSAVYLCASSLGLALETQYFGPGTRLLVL.

The chain combines TRBV5-6 with TRBJ2-7; no definite D call. In germline, CDR1 is SGHDT, CDR2 YYEEEE. The CDR3 is 15 amino acids. V was shortened by 0 bases and J by 3 bases, with 13 bases between the two germline ends. The CDR3 nucleotides are TGTGCCAGCAGCTTGGTGCCAGAGGCTAACTACGAGCAGTACTTC. Translated: CASSLVPEANYEQYF.

V and J are TRBV30 and TRBJ2-1, with 8 bases fitting TRBD2. This CDR3 spans 10 amino acids. Looked up from germline, CDR1 is GTSNPN and CDR2 is SVGIG (reference sequence). DNA for the CDR3: TGTATGGCGGGGGGAAATGAGCAGTTCTTC. It yields the protein CMAGGNEQFF.

The chain joins TRBV5-1 to TRBJ2-3; 7 nucleotides line up with TRBD2. With 3 bases clipped from V and 7 bases from J, the junction kept 8 bases outside the gene matches. The germline V gene has CDR1 SGHRS and CDR2 YFSETQ. The CDR3 length is 14 residues. CDR3 nucleotide sequence: TGCGCCAGCAGCTGGGAGGGCCCCAGGTATACGCAGTATTTT. It yields the protein CASSWEGPRYTQYF.

J is TRBJ2-1 and V is TRBV30; the D gene is possibly TRBD1 (5 bases). The germline CDR1 and CDR2 sequences are GTSNPN and SVGIG (reference sequence). The length of the CDR3 is 14 residues. Trimming took 0 bases from V and 4 from J, leaving 10 bases between them. This chain's CDR3 is CAWSVWTTYNEQFF. DNA of the CDR3: TGTGCCTGGAGTGTATGGACAACTTACAATGAGCAGTTCTTC.

This chain joins TRBV28 and TRBJ1-2; 7 bases are shared with TRBD1. V lost 6 bases, J lost 1 base, and 8 bases stayed unmatched. This CDR3 comprises 15 residues. Germline CDR1 and CDR2: MDHEN and SYDVKM. The CDR3 region has the DNA TGTGCCAGCAGCGCCGGGACAGAGTATAACTATGGCTACACCTTC. Its protein product is CASSAGTEYNYGYTF.

The chain couples TRBV27 to TRBJ2-1, with D tentatively TRBD2 (6 bases). CDR1 MNHEY and CDR2 SMNVEV come from the germline V gene (reference sequence). This CDR3 contains 15 residues. V lost 2 bases and J 0 bases, leaving 8 bases between the germline ends. The CDR3 protein is CASSLRETSYNEQFF. The CDR3 DNA is TGTGCCAGCAGTTTACGGGAGACCTCCTACAATGAGCAGTTCTTC.

In its sample, this clone ranks as medium-sized. The chain joins TRBV6-4 to TRBJ2-1; 13 bases match TRBD2. The V and J ends lost 5 bases and 8 bases, in that order; junction bases with no gene match: 6. CDR1 is MRHNA, CDR2 SNTAGT, per germline. The CDR3 has 15 residues. The CDR3 nucleotides read TGTGCCAGCAGTCCCGGGACTAGCGGGGTGGATGAGCAGTTCTTC. Amino acid sequence: CASSPGTSGVDEQFF.

The V gene is TRBV2, the J gene TRBJ1-1, with D possibly matching TRBD1 (5 bases). The CDR3 length is 13 residues. The V gene's germline CDR1 is SNHLY and CDR2 FYNNEI. Trimming shortened V by 8 bases and J by 0 bases, and 10 bases separated the two germline ends. CDR3 coding DNA: TGTGCCAGCTTAGGGGTCTTGAACACTGAAGCTTTCTTT. It translates to CASLGVLNTEAFF. The entire variable domain, with the rest obtained from reference TRBV2 and TRBJ1-1, is as follows: EPEVTQTPSHQVTQMGQEVILRCVPISNHLYFYWYRQILGQKVEFLVSFYNNEISEKSEIFDDQFSVERPDGSNFTLKIRSTKLEDSAMYFCASLGVLNTEAFFGQGTRLTVV.

As regards this clone: A junction boundary mismatches the germline segment, possibly from a read error. This chain connects TRBV6-6 to TRBJ1-5; a possible D gene is TRBD1 (6 bases). The CDR3 sequence is 14 residues long. CDR1 is MNHNY, CDR2 SVGAGI, per germline (reference sequence). The CDR3: CASNYRGGRQLQHF. The CDR3, as DNA: TGTGCCAGCAACTATAGGGGGGGAAGGCAGCTCCAGCATTTT.

This clone turned up a few times. J is TRBJ2-7 and V is TRBV4-3; 10 positions agree with TRBD2. V shed 3 bases, J shed 4 bases, and the junction held 6 bases outside the gene matches. Germline CDR1 and CDR2: LGHNA and YSLEER. The CDR3 is 15 amino acids. The CDR3 here is CASSQISGGWYEQYF. For the CDR3, the DNA is TGCGCCAGCAGCCAGATTAGCGGGGGGTGGTACGAGCAGTACTTC.

V is TRBV4-1 and J is TRBJ1-2, with 10 nucleotides matching TRBD1. The CDR3 consists of 20 residues. V was pared by 1 base and J by 8 bases, with 22 bases of the junction left unmatched. Germline V gene sequence: CDR1 MGHRA, CDR2 YSYEKL. The CDR3 loop is CASSQVRGTEDRGAARGYTF. The CDR3 nucleotides read TGCGCCAGCAGCCAAGTAAGAGGGACGGAGGACAGGGGGGCGGCGAGAGGCTACACCTTC.

V is TRBV18 and J is TRBJ2-2; TRBD2 matches at 10 bases. Unmatched junction bases numbered 2, after V lost 3 bases and J lost 1 base. This CDR3 region has 16 residues. CDR1 is KGHSH and CDR2 is LQKENI in the germline V gene. Written as DNA, the CDR3 is TGTGCCAGCTCACCGCTAGCGGGGGAGAACACCGGGGAGCTGTTTTTT. Protein: CASSPLAGENTGELFF.

The V call is TRBV5-1, the J call TRBJ1-6; 7 positions agree with TRBD1. The CDR3 spans 14 residues. V was pared by 7 bases and J by 9 bases, with 10 bases of the junction left unmatched. The germline CDR1 and CDR2 sequences are SGHRS and YFSETQ. The CDR3 loop reads CASRPGGESSPLHF. For the CDR3, the DNA is TGCGCCAGCCGGCCAGGGGGAGAGAGTTCACCCCTCCACTTT.